The rows below give T cell receptor beta chains drawn from one sample of a study of T-cell memory formation after mild COVID-19. TCRdb recomputed calls from the 5' RACE reads with MiXCR, one row per CDR3 protein. The profile shows about 290,000 distinct CDR3 sequences, 15% to 20% of them singletons. The sequenced sample consisted of PBMCs or a T cell subset sorted from them (not recorded which). Every receptor here comes from a man aged 18 to 29 who had mild COVID-19 (a few samples of this study predate the infection). Cell type and time point are not known. CDR3s include the opening cysteine and the closing phenylalanine or tryptophan. The D gene is left open where the match is weak. Clone size appears in some rows only: once, few, many, or a class for an expanded clone.

14	few	TRBJ2-3	TRBV11-2	.	TGTGCCAGCAGCCCCGGGACCCGCACAGATACGCAGTATTTT	CASSPGTRTDTQYF
17	.	TRBJ2-1	TRBV7-2	TRBD2	TGTGCCAGCAGCTTAATGCGATCGGGGGGGCCTCGGAATGAGCAGTTCTTC	CASSLMRSGGPRNEQFF
12	.	TRBJ1-1	TRBV29-1	.	TGCAGCGTTGAAGTTACACCCCAGGGGGCTTTCTTT	CSVEVTPQGAFF
14	many	TRBJ1-1	TRBV7-9	TRBD1	TGTGCCAGCAGCACAGGGGGCTTGGAAACTGAAGCTTTCTTT	CASSTGGLETEAFF
13	few	TRBJ1-2	TRBV7-9	.	TGTGCCAGCAGACCGGACAGCGGCTATGGCTACACCTTC	CASRPDSGYGYTF
16	.	TRBJ2-1	TRBV11-1	.	TGTGCCAGCAGCTTATCGCCAGCCGGCTCCTACAATGAGCAGTTCTTC	CASSLSPAGSYNEQFF
13	.	TRBJ2-7	TRBV27	TRBD1	TGTGCCAGCAGACCGGGACAGGTTTACGAGCAGTACTTC	CASRPGQVYEQYF
15	.	TRBJ1-1	TRBV5-5	.	TGTGCCAGCAGCCTATTTACAGGTCTTGACACTGAAGCTTTATTT	CASSLFTGLDTEALF
13	.	TRBJ2-1	TRBV3-1	.	TGTGCCAGCAGCCAAGATCAGGCGTATGAGCAGTTCTTC	CASSQDQAYEQFF
14	.	TRBJ1-5	TRBV6-6	.	TGTGCCAGCAGTTACTCGCGCCCTAATCTGCCCCAGCATTTT	CASSYSRPNLPQHF
16	.	TRBJ1-6	TRBV20-1	TRBD1	TGCAGTGCCAGGCCCCCGGGACAGAGTTATAATTCACCCCTCCACTTT	CSARPPGQSYNSPLHF
15	.	TRBJ1-2	TRBV5-1	.	TGCGCCAGCAGCTTGCCCCGCGGGACGGGGTATGGCTACACCTTC	CASSLPRGTGYGYTF
14	many	TRBJ2-3	TRBV29-1	.	TGCAGCGTTGAAATCAGTATGGGGGCAGATACGCAGTATTTT	CSVEISMGADTQYF
15	few	TRBJ1-5	TRBV11-2	.	TGTGCCAGCAGCTTAGGAGTGAGGGGTTATCAGCCCCAGCATTTT	CASSLGVRGYQPQHF
14	.	TRBJ2-3	TRBV7-7	.	TGTGCCAGCAGCATAAGCCTGGCCACAGATACGCAGTATTTT	CASSISLATDTQYF
16	.	TRBJ2-1	TRBV7-9	.	TGTGCCAGCAGCTCCCGGCAGGGAGAGTTTTTCAATGAGCAGTTCTTC	CASSSRQGEFFNEQFF
14	few	TRBJ1-5	TRBV5-4	TRBD1	TGTGCCAGCAGCTTAGAGGGGGCAGGGCAGCCCCAGCATTTT	CASSLEGAGQPQHF
15	few	TRBJ2-7	TRBV29-1	.	TGCAGCGTTGACGGAGCTGAGGGGTACCCCTACGAGCAGTACTTC	CSVDGAEGYPYEQYF
13	few	TRBJ1-2	TRBV30	.	TGTGCCTTAAGGACCGACCTAAGCGATGGCTACACCTTC	CALRTDLSDGYTF
14	.	TRBJ2-3	TRBV12-3/TRBV12-4	.	TGTGCCAGCAGTTGGAGGGGGTCCGGAGATACGCAGTATTTT	CASSWRGSGDTQYF
15	.	TRBJ2-5	TRBV9	.	TGTGCCAGCAGCGTAGCTAACCGAGACTGGGAGACCCAGTACTTC	CASSVANRDWETQYF
13	.	TRBJ1-5	TRBV27	.	TGTGCCAGCAGTTCCGGGGGATACCAGCCCCAGCATTTT	CASSSGGYQPQHF
16	few	TRBJ2-4	TRBV4-1	.	TGCGCCAGCAGCTTGACAGGAGAGCTAGCCAAAAACATTCAGTACTTC	CASSLTGELAKNIQYF
14	.	TRBJ2-3	TRBV6-6	.	TGTGCCAGCAAGATCGCAGCGAGCACAGATACGCAGTATTTT	CASKIAASTDTQYF
16	.	TRBJ2-1	TRBV5-1	.	TGCGCCAGCAGCTTGCGGGCCGATAGGGGTTACAATGAGCAGTTCTTC	CASSLRADRGYNEQFF
14	few	TRBJ2-1	TRBV7-9	TRBD1	TGTGCCAGCAGCTTGGACAGGGTGGTGGATGAGCAGTTCTTC	CASSLDRVVDEQFF
17	.	TRBJ1-3	TRBV7-9	.	TGTGCCAGCAGCTTAGTCCAGGTAGAGAGCTCTGGAAACACCATATATTTT	CASSLVQVESSGNTIYF
14	.	TRBJ1-2	TRBV7-2	.	TGTGCCAGCAGCCCCCGGGACGGGTCCTATGGCTACACCTTC	CASSPRDGSYGYTF
14	few	TRBJ1-4	TRBV6-1	TRBD1	TGTGCCAGCAGTGATCAGGGGGCAGTTGAAAAACTGTTTTTT	CASSDQGAVEKLFF
15	many	TRBJ1-5	TRBV7-9	.	TGTGCCAGCAGCTCCTACGGTAATCAAAATCAGCCCCAGCATTTT	CASSSYGNQNQPQHF
15	.	TRBJ2-5	TRBV2	.	TGTGCCAGCAGAGAGCCGGGAACCCACCAAGAGACCCAGTACTTC	CASREPGTHQETQYF
15	.	TRBJ1-4	TRBV7-2	.	TGTGCCAGCAGCTTCTGGGGGTCAACTAATGAAAAACTGTTTTTT	CASSFWGSTNEKLFF
12	few	TRBJ1-1	TRBV10-3	.	TGTGCCATCAGTGATCGGGGGAGAAAAGCTTTCTTT	CAISDRGRKAFF
14	.	TRBJ1-1	TRBV27	TRBD1	TGTGCCAGCAGTTTATCCACAGGGGCTCCTGAAGCTTTCTTT	CASSLSTGAPEAFF
16	.	TRBJ2-2	TRBV13	TRBD1	TGTGCCAGCAGCCGTCCGGGACAGTCGAACACCGGGGAGCTGTTTTTT	CASSRPGQSNTGELFF
13	.	TRBJ1-2	TRBV5-1	.	TGCGCCAGCAGCCCTGAACTCCAGTATGGCTACACCTTC	CASSPELQYGYTF
12	.	TRBJ2-5	TRBV6-5	.	TGTGCCAGCAGTCAGTCGGGGTATACCCAGTACTTC	CASSQSGYTQYF
13	few	TRBJ2-2	TRBV28	.	TGTGCCAGCAGACGGAGTGACACCGGGGAGCTGTTTTTT	CASRRSDTGELFF
15	many	TRBJ1-1	TRBV5-1	TRBD1	TGCGCCAGCAGCTTGAGACAGGGGGTGGTCACTGAAGCTTTCTTT	CASSLRQGVVTEAFF
13	many	TRBJ1-2	TRBV5-1	.	TGCGCCAGCAGCTTAGGTCTTGAGGATGGCTACACCTTC	CASSLGLEDGYTF
14	few	TRBJ1-2	TRBV7-8	TRBD1	TGTGCCAGCAGCTCGGACAGGGTGAGGAGTGGCTACACCTTC	CASSSDRVRSGYTF
12	.	TRBJ1-2	TRBV29-1	.	TGCAGCGTTGGGACCCCAGGATATGGCTACACCTTC	CSVGTPGYGYTF
13	few	TRBJ2-1	TRBV20-1	TRBD2	TGCAGTGCCCCTAGACTAGCGGGGGTGGAGCAGTTCTTC	CSAPRLAGVEQFF
15	.	TRBJ2-7	TRBV2	TRBD1	TGTGCCAGCAGTACAGGGGGCTTGGGCCCCTACGAGCAGTACTTC	CASSTGGLGPYEQYF
14	.	TRBJ2-5	TRBV5-6	.	TGTGCCAGCAGCCCCCGTGAGTGGGAAGAGACCCAGTACTTC	CASSPREWEETQYF
13	many	TRBJ1-5	TRBV5-1	TRBD1	TGCGCCAGCAGCTCGACAGGGGATCAGCCCCAGCATTTT	CASSSTGDQPQHF
14	.	TRBJ1-3	TRBV4-1	.	TGCGCCAGCAGCCATCCTCCTAGGGGAAACACCATATATTTT	CASSHPPRGNTIYF
15	.	TRBJ1-4	TRBV14	.	TGTGCCAGCAGCCGTTACAGGACCGCGAATGAAAAACTGTTTTTT	CASSRYRTANEKLFF
14	many	TRBJ2-3	TRBV11-2	.	TGTGCCAGCAGCTTATGGGGCGACACAGATACGCAGTATTTT	CASSLWGDTDTQYF